The clone carrying this TCR beta chain was counted many times. This specimen belongs to a study of human T cells and chemical hapten exposure. Looking at the study overall: Small pooled library volume differences chiefly drove per-sample TCR yield variation.

Time point described: pre-sensitization, week 0. Treatment denoted: therapeutic diphenylcyclopropenone sensitization with weekly scalp DPC. Blood sampling preceded each patch test application. Per the germline V gene, CDR1 is KGHSH and CDR2 is LQKENI. Between the trimmed V and J ends, which lost 5 bases and 3 bases, there was a span of 25 bases. The CDR3 sequence is 18 residues long. TCRdb redid the calling of the RACE reads with MiXCR, one entry per CDR3 protein. The profile covers a few hundred thousand distinct CDR3 sequences, with 5.5% appearing a single time and over 7% taken by the ten largest. This chain joins TRBV18 and TRBJ1-1, with D perhaps matching TRBD1 (6 bases). The sequence was collected from a young woman with alopecia areata. Some clones in this sample may be carry-over from other donors' samples. The sample here was whole blood, taken in connection with sensitization to the hapten diphenylcyclopropenone (DPC). The CDR3 region is CASSRYGGRDAVDTEAFF. In DNA form, the CDR3 reads TGTGCCAGCTCAAGATATGGGGGGCGCGACGCCGTGGACACTGAAGCTTTCTTT.